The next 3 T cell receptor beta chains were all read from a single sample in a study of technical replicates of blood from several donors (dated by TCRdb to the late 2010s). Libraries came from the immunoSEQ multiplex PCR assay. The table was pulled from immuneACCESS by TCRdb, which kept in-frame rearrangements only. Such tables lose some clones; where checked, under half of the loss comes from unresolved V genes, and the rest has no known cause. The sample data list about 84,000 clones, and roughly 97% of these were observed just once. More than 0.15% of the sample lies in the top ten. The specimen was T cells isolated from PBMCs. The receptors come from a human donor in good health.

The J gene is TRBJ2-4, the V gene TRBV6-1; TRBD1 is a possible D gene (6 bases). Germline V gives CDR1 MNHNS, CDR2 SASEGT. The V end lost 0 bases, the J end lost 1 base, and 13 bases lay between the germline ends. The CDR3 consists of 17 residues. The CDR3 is CASSEAHRVLAKNIQYF. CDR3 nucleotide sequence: TGTGCCAGCAGTGAAGCTCACAGGGTCCTTGCCAAAAACATTCAGTACTTC.

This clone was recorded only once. CDR3: CASSLQQGAFTGELFF. The CDR3 DNA reads as TGTGCCAGCAGCTTACAGCAGGGGGCATTTACCGGGGAGCTGTTTTTT. The V gene is TRBV7-3, the J gene TRBJ2-2; 8 nucleotides align to TRBD1. The trim removed 2 bases at V and 5 bases at J, leaving 7 bases unmatched. Germline V CDR1 and CDR2: SGHTA, FQGTGA. The CDR3 extends over 16 amino acids.

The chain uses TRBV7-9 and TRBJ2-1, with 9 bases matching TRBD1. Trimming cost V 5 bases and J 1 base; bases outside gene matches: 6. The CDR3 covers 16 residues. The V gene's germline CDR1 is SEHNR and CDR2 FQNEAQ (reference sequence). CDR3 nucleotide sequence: TGTGCCAGCAGCCCTGGGGACAGGGAATCCTACAATGAGCAGTTCTTC. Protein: CASSPGDRESYNEQFF.